These 15 T cell receptor beta chains originate from one sample sequenced in a study of blood T cells in healthy people across ages. Primers used in a second PCR of roughly 6 to 11 cycles were a sample-barcoded 5' primer and a J-beta primer mix. TCRdb re-called the 5' RACE reads with MiXCR, one entry per CDR3 protein. The table shows 800,000 to 950,000 distinct CDR3 sequences, with around 36% occurring only once. Sequencing was carried out using blood. All receptors come from a man aged 18 to 30 in good health.

The J gene is TRBJ1-4, the V gene TRBV14; D perhaps matches TRBD1 (5 bases). Germline-derived CDR1 and CDR2 are SGHDN and FVKESK. The CDR3 is 13 amino acids. V lost 1 base to trimming and J lost 12 bases, with 12 bases between them. The CDR3 reads CASSQVVGGELFF. CDR3 nucleotide sequence: TGTGCCAGCAGCCAAGTGGTGGGAGGGGAACTGTTTTTT.

There are many counts of this clonotype. The rearrangement uses TRBV20-1 and TRBJ2-7, with D perhaps matching TRBD2 (6 bases). The CDR3 contains 13 residues. Looked up from germline, CDR1 is DFQATT and CDR2 is SNEGSKA (reference sequence). V dropped 5 bases and J dropped 6 bases, with 17 bases sitting between them. CDR3 sequence: CSARTGVRREQYF. CDR3 DNA sequence: TGCAGTGCTCGGACGGGGGTCCGTCGCGAGCAGTACTTC.

Only a few counts were recorded for this clonotype. The chain has TRBV20-1 and TRBJ1-1; D remains ambiguous. Germline assignment: CDR1 DFQATT and CDR2 SNEGSKA (reference sequence). V lost 1 base and J 0 bases, leaving 15 bases between the germline ends. This CDR3 region has 16 residues. CDR3 coding DNA: TGCAGTGCTAGAGGGGTGGACGACAAACTGAACACTGAAGCTTTCTTT. Translating it yields CSARGVDDKLNTEAFF.

The chain employs TRBV12-3 or TRBV12-4 and TRBJ2-6, with D possibly matching TRBD2 (6 bases). The CDR3 contains 16 residues. V lost 6 bases to trimming and J lost 1 base, with 13 bases between them. CDR3 amino acids: CASRGTLGSGANVLTF. DNA of the CDR3: TGTGCCAGCAGAGGGACTCTAGGGTCTGGGGCCAACGTCCTGACTTTC.

As concerns this clonotype: A single base separates this from a much larger clone, so it may be a read error. The rearrangement links TRBV20-1 to TRBJ2-1; D is perhaps TRBD2 (5 bases). The DNA end favors TRBJ2-7, so the J call may be wrong. CDR3 size: 14 residues. The germline CDR1 and CDR2 sequences are DFQATT and SNEGSKA (reference sequence). CDR3 sequence reads: CSARDERVADEQYF. DNA of the CDR3: TGCAGTGCTAGAGATGAGAGGGTCGCCGACGAGCAGTACTTC.

This clonotype has at least ten counts. This chain uses TRBV10-3 with TRBJ1-2, with 10 bases matching TRBD1. V trimming: 6 bases; J trimming: 6 bases; junction bases outside the gene matches: 1. The CDR3 consists of 12 residues. Germline CDR1 and CDR2: ENHRY and SYGVKD. The CDR3 region has the DNA TGTGCCATCAGGGGACAGGGGCATGGCTACACCTTC. Protein: CAIRGQGHGYTF.

The chain carries TRBV6-6 and TRBJ1-2, with D hard to call. Germline values: CDR1 MNHNY, CDR2 SVGAGI (reference sequence). The CDR3 is 13 residues long. Trimming pared 0 bases from V and 8 bases from J, leaving 10 bases between. The CDR3 reads CASSYSQDRGYTF. The CDR3 DNA follows: TGTGCCAGCAGTTACTCCCAAGACCGGGGCTACACCTTC.

This clonotype has a handful of counts. The rearrangement uses TRBV7-2 and TRBJ2-7; 8 bases fit TRBD2. The CDR3 runs to 19 residues. With V trimmed by 5 bases and J by 0 bases, 18 bases remained unmatched. CDR1 is SGHTA and CDR2 is FQGNSA in the germline V gene. The CDR3 here is CASSPHSTGGIRSSYEQYF. The CDR3 nucleotides are TGTGCCAGCAGCCCCCATTCGACGGGGGGGATCAGGAGCTCCTACGAGCAGTACTTC.

This rearrangement joins TRBV20-1 to TRBJ2-3; D is tentatively TRBD1 or TRBD2 (5 bases each). CDR1 and CDR2 from the germline V gene are DFQATT and SNEGSKA (reference sequence). The ends were cut back, 2 bases at V and 3 bases at J, with 12 bases in the middle. The CDR3 has 14 amino acids. The CDR3 DNA reads as TGCAGTGCTAGACAACTGGGGACGACAGATACGCAGTATTTT. Encoded protein: CSARQLGTTDTQYF.

The table lists this clonotype with a few counts. The chain joins TRBV21-1 to TRBJ2-5; the table's D call, TRBD2, was not checked against the DNA. TRBV21-1 is reported as a pseudogene. CDR3 length: 14 residues. Here the CDR3 reads CASRPAGTQETQYF. CDR3 DNA sequence: TGTGCCAGCAGGCCGGCAGGGACTCAAGAGACCCAGTACTTC.

The V gene is TRBV7-2, the J gene TRBJ1-2, with TRBD1 identical over 8 bases. Germline-derived CDR1 and CDR2 are SGHTA and FQGNSA. The CDR3 loop spans 12 amino acids. V shed 1 base, J shed 10 bases, and the junction held 2 bases outside the gene matches. The CDR3 DNA reads TGTGCCAGCAGCTTAGTGGACAGGGACTACACCTTC. This translates into CASSLVDRDYTF.

The gene calls are TRBV4-1 and TRBJ1-2; tentative D call: TRBD1 (6 bases). Between the trimmed V and J ends, which lost 1 base and 0 bases, there was a span of 9 bases. Germline CDR1 MGHRA, CDR2 YSYEKL. The CDR3 loop spans 15 amino acids. CDR3 nucleotides: TGCGCCAGCAGCCAAGGACAGGATTCTAACTATGGCTACACCTTC. Translated, it gives CASSQGQDSNYGYTF.

J is TRBJ1-6 and V is TRBV20-1; the D is unclear. Trimming took 3 bases from V and 10 from J, leaving 16 bases between them. The CDR3 consists of 14 residues. The germline V gene encodes CDR1 DFQATT and CDR2 SNEGSKA (reference sequence). CDR3: CSASPQVDRSPLHF. CDR3 DNA: TGCAGTGCTAGTCCCCAGGTTGACCGGTCACCCCTCCACTTT.

The V and J genes are TRBV5-1 and TRBJ2-5; TRBD2 matches 14 bases. There are 16 residues in the CDR3. Trimming took 3 bases from V and 5 from J; bases not matched to a gene: 6. Germline values: CDR1 SGHRS, CDR2 YFSETQ. The CDR3 spells CASSSTSGGAWETQYF. The CDR3 DNA reads TGCGCCAGCAGCTCGACTAGCGGGGGGGCTTGGGAGACCCAGTACTTC.

This chain uses TRBV5-6 with TRBJ2-1; perhaps TRBD2 as D (5 bases). The CDR3 has 16 amino acids. Germline V gene sequence: CDR1 SGHDT, CDR2 YYEEEE. Trimming took 4 bases from V and 10 from J, leaving 24 bases between them. The chain's CDR3 is CASSPARRLASYEQFF. For the CDR3, the DNA is TGTGCCAGCAGCCCCGCACGACGTCTAGCTTCCTACGAGCAGTTCTTC.